Following are 18 T cell receptor beta chains from one sample sequenced in a study of T cell repertoires in cytomegalovirus infection. Each CDR3 protein is one row after TCRdb ran MiXCR on the reads. The profile shows fewer than 950,000 distinct CDR3 sequences, 32% of them singletons. Their target antigens are unknown. The sequences come from cultured CD8+ T cells from PBMCs, collected from culture after CMV antigen stimulation. All receptors derive from a human donor in good health (CMV status not recorded). Some clones in this sample may be carry-over from other donors' samples.

This clonotype turned up a few times. The chain carries TRBV6-6 and TRBJ2-2, with 9 bases lining up with TRBD2. Germline CDR1 is MNHNY and CDR2 is SVGAGI (reference sequence). Trimming removed 6 bases from V and 7 bases from J; junction bases left unmatched: 18. There are 18 residues in the CDR3. As DNA, the CDR3 is TGTGCCAGCAGCCTCAAGCCTCCGGGACTAGCAAAGTTCGGGGAGCTGTTTTTT. Translation: CASSLKPPGLAKFGELFF.

This clonotype showed up just a few times. The V call is TRBV12-3 or TRBV12-4, the J call TRBJ1-1; a possible D gene is TRBD1 (5 bases). Trimming shortened V by 6 bases and J by 1 base, and 15 bases separated the two germline ends. This CDR3 is built from 15 residues. CDR3: CASRPGTTENTEAFF. The CDR3 bases are TGTGCCAGCAGGCCGGGGACGACGGAGAACACTGAAGCTTTCTTT.

This clonotype was observed many times. The chain carries TRBV12-3 or TRBV12-4 and TRBJ1-1; tentatively, D is TRBD1 (6 bases). The CDR3 runs 14 residues. V gave up 6 bases and J gave up 11 bases, with 22 bases separating them. The CDR3 region has the DNA TGTGCCAGCAGCCCAGGAACAGGGAGCCCTTGGGCTTTCTTT. Translated, it gives CASSPGTGSPWAFF.

Details on this clonotype: A much larger clone is a single base away; this may be a read error. The V and J genes are TRBV7-8 and TRBJ1-1, with TRBD1 identical over 8 bases. Germline V CDR1 and CDR2: SGHVS, FQNEAQ. The V and J ends lost 4 bases and 4 bases, in that order; junction bases with no gene match: 5. This CDR3 region has 14 residues. The CDR3 loop is CASSSGQVGTEAFF. The CDR3 coding sequence is TGTGCCAGCAGCTCGGGACAGGTGGGCACTGAAGCTTTCTTT.

A few counts support this clonotype. The V call is TRBV10-3, the J call TRBJ1-1; no reliable D call. Germline V gives CDR1 ENHRY, CDR2 SYGVKD. V was pared by 2 bases and J by 1 base, with 5 bases between. This CDR3 is 13 amino acids long. CDR3 loop: CAISEEGNTEAFF. CDR3 nucleotide sequence: TGTGCCATCAGTGAGGAGGGGAACACTGAAGCTTTCTTT.

This clonotype has just a few counts. This chain uses TRBV25-1 with TRBJ2-7; D unclear. The CDR3 is made up of 19 amino acids. The germline V and J ends were trimmed by 0 bases and 4 bases, with 25 bases remaining between them. Germline CDR1 and CDR2: MGHDK and SYGVNS. CDR3 protein: CASSEYFPGSREYGYEQYF. In nucleotides, the CDR3 is TGTGCCAGCAGTGAATATTTCCCCGGGTCCCGTGAATATGGTTACGAGCAGTACTTC.

This clonotype has only a few counts. As DNA, the CDR3 is TGCGCCAGCAGCCAAGATCGTTTACCTTCCTACAATGAGCAGTTCTTC. It yields the protein CASSQDRLPSYNEQFF. The chain has TRBV4-3 and TRBJ2-1; D gene uncertain. The CDR3 loop spans 16 amino acids. The germline V and J ends were trimmed by 0 bases and 1 base, with 10 bases remaining between them. The V gene's germline CDR1 is LGHNA and CDR2 YSLEER.

This clonotype has more than one count but fewer than ten. The V gene is TRBV6-5, the J gene TRBJ2-5, with 8 bases aligning to TRBD1. CDR1 is MNHEY, CDR2 SVGAGI, per germline. The CDR3 has 15 amino acids. Losses at the gene ends were 1 base for V and 2 bases for J; bases not matched to a gene: 3. The CDR3 DNA sequence: TGTGCCAGCAGTTACTATTACAGGGGGCAAGAGACCCAGTACTTC. Protein sequence: CASSYYYRGQETQYF.

The chain is built from TRBV7-8 and TRBJ2-3; 7 positions match TRBD1. Trimming took 5 bases from V and 3 from J; bases not matched to a gene: 8. CDR1 SGHVS and CDR2 FQNEAQ come from the germline V gene. The CDR3 loop spans 15 amino acids. CDR3 region: CASSHPEGATDTQYF. The CDR3 DNA reads as TGTGCCAGCAGCCACCCCGAGGGGGCAACAGATACGCAGTATTTT.

J is TRBJ1-1 and V is TRBV12-3 or TRBV12-4; D call uncertain. Trimming took 3 bases from V and 4 from J, leaving 18 bases between them. The CDR3 is 16 residues long. Here the CDR3 DNA reads TGTGCCAGCAGTTTTGTGTCAGGCGACCGGGGCACTGAAGCTTTCTTT. Its translation: CASSFVSGDRGTEAFF.

Of note for this clonotype: At one boundary the junction diverges from the germline segment, which might be a read error. The chain links TRBV6-1 to TRBJ2-3; D is ambiguous. This CDR3 has 15 amino acids. CDR1 and CDR2 from the germline V gene are MNHNS and SASEGT. The CDR3: CASRSRTESTDTQCF. The CDR3 DNA reads TGTGCCAGCAGATCACGGACGGAGAGCACAGATACGCAGTGTTTT.

This clonotype was observed many times. The chain couples TRBV6-1 to TRBJ2-7; D perhaps matches TRBD2 (5 bases). This CDR3 has 14 residues. CDR1 and CDR2 from the germline V gene are MNHNS and SASEGT. V lost 8 bases and J 1 base, leaving 15 bases between the germline ends. The CDR3 DNA reads TGTGCCAGCTCGCCAGGTGGGGAGTCCTACGAGCAGTACTTC. Translated: CASSPGGESYEQYF.

The chain carries TRBV27 and TRBJ2-6; 8 bases align to TRBD1. Germline trimming cut 3 bases from V and 0 bases from J; bases unmatched to any gene: 10. The germline V gene has CDR1 MNHEY and CDR2 SMNVEV (reference sequence). The CDR3 runs 19 residues. CDR3 DNA sequence: TGTGCCAGCAGTTTCGTTGCAGGGGGCGAACCCTCTGGGGCCAACGTCCTGACTTTC. Its translation is CASSFVAGGEPSGANVLTF.

Comments on this clonotype: A much larger clone lies one base from this, so it may be a read error. V usage is TRBV7-8 and J usage is TRBJ1-6; D is unclear. V lost 10 bases, J lost 8 bases, and 21 bases lay in between. Germline V gene sequence: CDR1 SGHVS, CDR2 FQNEAQ. The CDR3 runs to 15 residues. The CDR3 region has the DNA TGTGCCAACACCCCTGGTTTCGGCGTTTATTCACCCCTCCACTTT. Encoded protein: CANTPGFGVYSPLHF.

The chain couples TRBV10-3 to TRBJ2-5, with no clear D. This CDR3 is 12 amino acids long. Trimming took 3 bases from V and 7 from J, leaving 9 bases between them. Germline V lookup: CDR1 ENHRY, CDR2 SYGVKD. The CDR3 reads CAISDEFGTQYF. The CDR3 region has the DNA TGTGCCATCAGTGACGAGTTTGGGACCCAGTACTTC.

The chain employs TRBV4-1 and TRBJ2-1, with 11 bases that match TRBD2. J lost 7 bases, V lost 7 bases, and 9 bases had no gene match. In germline, CDR1 is MGHRA, CDR2 YSYEKL. The CDR3 sequence is 15 residues long. The CDR3 loop reads CASKVAGGPLNEQFF. Here the CDR3 DNA reads TGCGCCAGCAAAGTAGCGGGGGGGCCCCTGAATGAGCAGTTCTTC.

The chain is built from TRBV3-1 and TRBJ2-1; 7 nucleotides align to TRBD2. The V gene end was trimmed by 1 base and the J gene end by 0 bases; junction bases not matched to a gene: 12. CDR1 and CDR2 (germline): LGHDT, YNNKEL (reference sequence). The CDR3 consists of 19 residues. CDR3 in amino acids: CASSQVDIYGGSSYNEQFF. In nucleotides, the CDR3 is TGTGCCAGCAGCCAAGTTGATATTTACGGGGGGAGCTCCTACAATGAGCAGTTCTTC.

This clonotype was counted between two and nine times. V usage is TRBV6-2 or TRBV6-3 and J usage is TRBJ2-3; unclear D gene. The CDR3 has 14 residues. The V and J ends lost 7 bases and 2 bases respectively, with 13 bases between them. CDR1 is MNHEY, CDR2 SVGEGT, per germline. DNA for the CDR3: TGTGCCAGCACTTATGTGGTACCCACAGATACGCAGTATTTT. Residues: CASTYVVPTDTQYF.